This TCR beta chain was documented in a study of shared clonotypes between healthy human individuals. Clones were read by immunoSEQ multiplex PCR, and TCRdb kept only the in-frame ones, dropping some. The sample consists of roughly 2.5 million clones, approximately 94% of them appearing once. This CDR3 has 15 amino acids. Germline CDR1 reads SGHDT; CDR2 reads YYEEEE. V was shortened by 1 base and J by 1 base, with 8 bases between the two germline ends. This sequence joins TRBV5-6 and TRBJ2-2; D ambiguous. Sequenced sample: naive CD4+ T cells sorted from blood. Subset defined: CD45RA+ positively selected. The sequence was collected from a man aged 18 to 29 in good health. The CDR3 DNA follows: TGTGCCAGCAGCTTGCCCAGGAAGAACACCGGGGAGCTGTTTTTT. It specifies CASSLPRKNTGELFF.